This T cell receptor beta chain is from a study of cytomegalovirus exposure and HLA in healthy donors. Study-wide context: The approximately 670 first-cohort repertoires and the approximately 110 validation repertoires shared the same platform, a later analysis reported. General observations from the study: Rarity held for most TCR sequences, but there were some public TCRs that occurred in many donors. The authors enumerated 164 TCR beta chains as linked to cytomegalovirus.

The sample holds a few counts of this clone. Its antigen is unidentified. Clones were read by immunoSEQ multiplex PCR, and TCRdb kept only the in-frame ones, dropping some. The sample holds about 200,000 clones, about 83% seen once. The CDR3 is 13 residues long. Germline lookup yields CDR1 ENHRY and CDR2 SYGVKD. V was cut by 4 bases and J by 3 bases, with 9 bases left in between. This receptor was obtained from a woman aged 18-29 years in good health and CMV-seronegative. The source material was PBMCs. This rearrangement joins TRBV10-3 to TRBJ1-1; no firm D call. The CDR3: CAISGRQDTEAFF. For the CDR3, the DNA is TGTGCCATCAGTGGAAGGCAGGACACTGAAGCTTTCTTT.